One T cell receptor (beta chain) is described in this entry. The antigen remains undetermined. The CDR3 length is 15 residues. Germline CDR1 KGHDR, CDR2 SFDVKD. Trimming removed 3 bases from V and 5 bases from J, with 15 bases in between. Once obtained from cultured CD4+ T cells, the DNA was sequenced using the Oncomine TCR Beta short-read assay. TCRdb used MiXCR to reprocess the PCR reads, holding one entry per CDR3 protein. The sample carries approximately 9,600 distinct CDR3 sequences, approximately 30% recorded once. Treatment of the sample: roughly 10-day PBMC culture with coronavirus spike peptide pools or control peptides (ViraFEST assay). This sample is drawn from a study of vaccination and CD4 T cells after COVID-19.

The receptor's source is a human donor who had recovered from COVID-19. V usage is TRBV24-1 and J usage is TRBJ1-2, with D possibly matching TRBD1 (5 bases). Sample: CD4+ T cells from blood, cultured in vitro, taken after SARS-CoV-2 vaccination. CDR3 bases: TGTGCCACCAGTGATAAGGGACCTAGGAAGTATGGCTACACCTTC. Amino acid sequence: CATSDKGPRKYGYTF.